The text below deals with one T cell receptor beta chain. Its matching antigen is unknown. The record originates from a study of response to subunit inactivated influenza vaccine. General observations from the study: Authors suggested few new T cells are recruited by each seasonal influenza vaccination.

CDR3 length: 17 amino acids. Germline V lookup: CDR1 MNHNS, CDR2 SASEGT. Trimming stripped 1 base from V and 6 bases from J, with 19 bases between. TCRdb used MiXCR to reprocess the RT-PCR reads, holding one entry per CDR3 protein. The sample has 700,000 to 800,000 distinct CDR3 sequences, 18% seen once. The rearrangement uses TRBV6-1 and TRBJ1-5; D possibly corresponds to TRBD1 (6 bases). Material: PBMCs from blood, obtained less than 6 days after vaccination. The receptor was derived from a man in his fifties who received an inactivated influenza vaccine. The CDR3 loop is CASSEEPVDRLGQPQHF. The CDR3, as DNA: TGTGCCAGCAGTGAAGAACCAGTGGACAGATTAGGTCAGCCCCAGCATTTT.